Following are 27 T cell receptor beta chains from one sample sequenced in a study of shared clonotypes between healthy human individuals. Clones were read by immunoSEQ multiplex PCR, and TCRdb kept only the in-frame ones, dropping some. Among approximately 2.3 million clones, 80% to 95% were seen once, and the ten largest hold 0.39%. The sequenced material came from naive CD4+ T cells from PBMCs. Specified subset: CD45RA+ positively selected. These receptors all stem from a man aged 18 to 30 in good health. Some clones in this sample may be carry-over from other donors' samples.

This rearrangement joins TRBV29-1 to TRBJ2-3; the D is unclear. The ends were cut back, 4 bases at V and 2 bases at J, with 16 bases in the middle. This CDR3 has 15 residues. From germline, CDR1 is SQVTM and CDR2 ANQGSEA. CDR3 loop: CSVGPGRTLTDTQYF. Written as DNA, the CDR3 is TGCAGCGTTGGTCCCGGACGGACCCTCACAGATACGCAGTATTTT.

This chain joins TRBV6-6 and TRBJ2-2; weak D call: TRBD2 (5 bases). V lost 7 bases to trimming and J lost 4 bases, with 10 bases between them. Germline loops: CDR1 MNHNY, CDR2 SVGAGI (reference sequence). The CDR3 loop spans 13 amino acids. The CDR3 coding sequence is TGTGCCAGCACCCTGGGAGCCACCGGGGAGCTGTTTTTT. Translated: CASTLGATGELFF.

Here the CDR3 reads CASKNSGPTTPYEQYF. The CDR3 bases are TGTGCCAGCAAAAACTCCGGACCCACAACCCCCTACGAGCAGTACTTC. The chain combines TRBV28 with TRBJ2-7; D not resolved. CDR1 and CDR2 from the germline V gene are MDHEN and SYDVKM. Trimming left V 7 bases short and J 2 bases short, with 21 bases between. This CDR3 has 16 amino acids. Looking up the rest from reference TRBV28 and TRBJ2-7 gives the full variable domain: DVKVTQSSRYLVKRTGEKVFLECVQDMDHENMFWYRQDPGLGLRLIYFSYDVKMKEKGDIPEGYSVSREKKERFSLILESASTNQTSMYLCASKNSGPTTPYEQYFGPGTRLTVT.

The chain uses TRBV28 and TRBJ2-7; 8 nucleotides agree with TRBD1. The V gene end was trimmed by 6 bases and the J gene end by 3 bases; junction bases not matched to a gene: 13. CDR1 and CDR2 (germline): MDHEN, SYDVKM. This CDR3 has 16 amino acids. CDR3 nucleotides: TGTGCCAGCAGAAGCCTATCCGGGACAGGAAGCTACGAGCAGTACTTC. Protein product: CASRSLSGTGSYEQYF.

Here the CDR3 reads CSVGGPSGRLGETQYF. CDR3 sequence (DNA): TGCAGCGTTGGAGGTCCTAGCGGGAGGCTAGGAGAGACCCAGTACTTC. The chain uses TRBV29-1 and TRBJ2-5; 11 bases agree with TRBD2. The CDR3 extends over 16 amino acids. With V trimmed by 4 bases and J by 4 bases, 11 bases remained unmatched. Germline CDR1 SQVTM, CDR2 ANQGSEA.

CDR3: CASSPGLAGRPHF. The CDR3 DNA follows: TGTGCCAGCAGCCCCGGCCTAGCAGGGAGACCGCATTTT. The rearrangement links TRBV6-5 to TRBJ1-5; possibly TRBD1 for D (5 bases). Deletions cut 6 bases from V and 15 bases from J, with 21 bases between. The germline gives CDR1 MNHEY, CDR2 SVGAGI. The CDR3 runs to 13 residues.

CDR3 bases: TGCGCCAGCAGCGGGATCGGGGGGCGCGTCGATGAGCAGTTCTTC. It specifies CASSGIGGRVDEQFF. The V gene is TRBV5-1, the J gene TRBJ2-1; a weak D match, TRBD2 (7 bases). Germline values: CDR1 SGHRS, CDR2 YFSETQ. This CDR3 has 15 residues. Trimming took 4 bases from V and 8 from J, leaving 19 bases between them. Drawing the rest from reference TRBV5-1 and TRBJ2-1, the complete variable domain is KAGVTQTPRYLIKTRGQQVTLSCSPISGHRSVSWYQQTPGQGLQFLFEYFSETQRNKGNFPGRFSGRQFSNSRSEMNVSTLELGDSALYLCASSGIGGRVDEQFFGPGTRLTVL.

V usage is TRBV25-1 and J usage is TRBJ1-5; no reliable D call. CDR1 MGHDK and CDR2 SYGVNS come from the germline V gene. Trimming cost V 0 bases and J 2 bases, with 11 bases left between them. The CDR3 extends over 16 amino acids. The CDR3: CASSEYGVWGNQPQHF. CDR3 DNA: TGTGCCAGCAGTGAATACGGGGTGTGGGGCAATCAGCCCCAGCATTTT. Full variable domain (outside the CDR3, taken from reference TRBV25-1 and TRBJ1-5): EADIYQTPRYLVIGTGKKITLECSQTMGHDKMYWYQQDPGMELHLIHYSYGVNSTEKGDLSSESTVSRIRTEHFPLTLESARPSHTSQYLCASSEYGVWGNQPQHFGDGTRLSIL.

This chain uses TRBV11-2 with TRBJ2-7; 7 positions match TRBD1. CDR3 size: 14 residues. Germline values: CDR1 SGHAT, CDR2 FQNNGV. With V trimmed by 10 bases and J by 4 bases, 13 bases remained unmatched. The CDR3 sequence is CATKEDGTAYEQYF. CDR3 coding DNA: TGTGCCACTAAGGAGGATGGGACAGCTTACGAGCAGTACTTC.

The chain has TRBV7-2 and TRBJ2-7; D is perhaps TRBD1 or TRBD2 (5 bases each). CDR1 SGHTA and CDR2 FQGNSA come from the germline V gene. This CDR3 is built from 15 residues. Trimming removed 4 bases at V and 4 bases at J, with 17 bases between. In DNA, the CDR3 is TGTGCCAGCAGCTCCCCCCGAGGGGATCGGTACGAGCAGTACTTC. Protein product: CASSSPRGDRYEQYF.

The chain combines TRBV5-1 with TRBJ2-5, with D tentatively TRBD2 (5 bases). V was clipped by 4 bases and J by 3 bases, with 13 bases between them. The CDR3 is made up of 14 amino acids. The germline gives CDR1 SGHRS, CDR2 YFSETQ. The CDR3 sequence: CASSHPETKETQYF. CDR3 DNA sequence: TGCGCCAGCAGCCATCCTGAGACTAAAGAGACCCAGTACTTC.

Of note for this clone: The same CDR3 also results from other DNA sequences found in this sample. The chain joins TRBV5-1 to TRBJ1-1; D gene ambiguous. CDR1 SGHRS and CDR2 YFSETQ come from the germline V gene. CDR3 size: 14 residues. The V end lost 0 bases, the J end lost 2 bases, and 8 bases lay between the germline ends. The CDR3 nucleotides read TGCGCCAGCAGCTTGGAGGCGGCAAACACTGAAGCTTTCTTT. Protein sequence: CASSLEAANTEAFF.

The V and J genes are TRBV28 and TRBJ2-3, with D unclear. The CDR3 length is 14 residues. Trimming took 5 bases from V and 2 from J, leaving 11 bases between them. Germline V gives CDR1 MDHEN, CDR2 SYDVKM. The CDR3, as DNA: TGTGCCAGCAGTCCGCCGAGAATCACAGATACGCAGTATTTT. Translation gives CASSPPRITDTQYF.

The V and J genes are TRBV6-6 and TRBJ1-2, with unresolved D. The CDR3 is 11 amino acids. Looked up from germline, CDR1 is MNHNY and CDR2 is SVGAGI (reference sequence). The ends were cut back, 5 bases at V and 2 bases at J, with 3 bases in the middle. Here the CDR3 DNA reads TGTGCCAGCAGTCGGAACTATGGCTACACCTTC. It yields the protein CASSRNYGYTF.

The rearrangement links TRBV5-4 to TRBJ1-4, with 7 bases lining up with TRBD1. After removal of 4 bases from V and 0 bases from J, the junction contained 6 bases not matched to a gene. Germline CDR1 reads SGHNT; CDR2 reads YYREEE (reference sequence). This CDR3 spans 16 amino acids. In nucleotides, the CDR3 is TGTGCCAGCAGCGGCGGGACAGCTACAACTAATGAAAAACTGTTTTTT. Residues: CASSGGTATTNEKLFF.

This rearrangement joins TRBV4-3 to TRBJ2-3; 12 positions agree with TRBD1. The germline V gene encodes CDR1 LGHNA and CDR2 YSLEER. Trimming cost V 1 base and J 0 bases; bases outside gene matches: 5. There are 18 residues in the CDR3. For the CDR3, the DNA is TGCGCCAGCAGCCAAGCGATGGGACAGGGGGCTAGCACAGATACGCAGTATTTT. Translating gives CASSQAMGQGASTDTQYF.

This chain links TRBV7-9 with TRBJ2-3, with TRBD2 matching 10 bases. J lost 6 bases, V lost 5 bases, and 5 bases had no gene match. The germline CDR1 and CDR2 sequences are SEHNR and FQNEAQ (reference sequence). The CDR3 spans 14 residues. CDR3 DNA: TGTGCCAGCAGCCACCTGGGACTAGCGGATACGCAGTATTTT. Protein sequence: CASSHLGLADTQYF.

The gene calls are TRBV7-3 and TRBJ2-2; no reliable D call. Trimming cost V 5 bases and J 4 bases, with 17 bases left between them. Germline CDR1 is SGHTA and CDR2 is FQGTGA. This CDR3 contains 16 residues. CDR3 in DNA: TGTGCCAGCAGCACCCGGGCTCAAATAGGCACCGGGGAGCTGTTTTTT. It encodes CASSTRAQIGTGELFF.

The chain couples TRBV10-3 to TRBJ1-1; D is unclear. The V end was cut by 0 bases, the J end by 4 bases, with 12 bases between. The CDR3 runs to 15 residues. Per germline, CDR1 ENHRY and CDR2 SYGVKD. The CDR3 DNA is TGTGCCATCAGTGAGTCGAAGAAAACCGCCACTGAAGCTTTCTTT. Translated: CAISESKKTATEAFF.

The CDR3 DNA reads TGTGCCAGCATCCCCGGGACTAGGGGGGGGCCTACGTACAATGAGCAGTTCTTC. This translates into CASIPGTRGGPTYNEQFF. This chain links TRBV28 with TRBJ2-1, with 8 nucleotides matching TRBD2. The CDR3 loop spans 18 amino acids. Trimming removed 7 bases from V and 4 bases from J; junction bases left unmatched: 18. CDR1 is MDHEN, CDR2 SYDVKM, per germline.

The chain carries TRBV5-4 and TRBJ2-3; TRBD2 agrees at 10 bases. V lost 0 bases and J lost 3; bases outside the gene matches: 10. Germline V lookup: CDR1 SGHNT, CDR2 YYREEE (reference sequence). The CDR3 totals 18 residues. The CDR3 is CASSLGGPEGLATDTQYF. Here the CDR3 DNA reads TGTGCCAGCAGCTTGGGGGGCCCGGAGGGACTAGCGACAGATACGCAGTATTTT. Based on the CDR3 plus reference TRBV5-4 and TRBJ2-3, the full variable domain is ETGVTQSPTHLIKTRGQQVTLRCSSQSGHNTVSWYQQALGQGPQFIFQYYREEENGRGNFPPRFSGLQFPNYSSELNVNALELDDSALYLCASSLGGPEGLATDTQYFGPGTRLTVL.

V gene TRBV27 combines with J gene TRBJ2-4; D is unresolved. Trimming shortened V by 0 bases and J by 0 bases, and 3 bases separated the two germline ends. Germline V gene sequence: CDR1 MNHEY, CDR2 SMNVEV (reference sequence). The CDR3 sequence is 14 residues long. CDR3 DNA: TGTGCCAGCAGTTTATCGTTAGCCAAAAACATTCAGTACTTC. Translated, it gives CASSLSLAKNIQYF.

This clone was counted a single time. The same CDR3 is also encoded by other DNA sequences in this sample. The chain carries TRBV5-1 and TRBJ2-7; 10 bases align to TRBD1. The V segment lost 0 bases and the J segment 1 base; nucleotides outside the gene matches: 4. Per germline, CDR1 SGHRS and CDR2 YFSETQ. The CDR3 extends over 16 amino acids. The CDR3: CASSLAPGQGSYEQYF. The CDR3 DNA is TGCGCCAGCAGCTTGGCCCCGGGACAGGGGTCCTACGAGCAGTACTTC.

This clone was detected only once. The V and J genes are TRBV15 and TRBJ2-7, with 14 bases aligning to TRBD2. CDR1 LNHNV and CDR2 YYDKDF come from the germline V gene (reference sequence). The CDR3 extends over 16 amino acids. Trimming cost V 4 bases and J 7 bases; bases outside gene matches: 9. CDR3 region: CATSKGGLAGVWEQYF. CDR3 sequence (DNA): TGTGCCACCAGCAAAGGGGGACTAGCGGGAGTTTGGGAGCAGTACTTC.

CDR3 nucleotides: TGTGCCAGCAGCTTCGAAGTGGAGACCCAGTACTTC. Protein product: CASSFEVETQYF. The chain has TRBV11-1 and TRBJ2-5, with unresolved D. Trimming shortened V by 3 bases and J by 5 bases, and 7 bases separated the two germline ends. This CDR3 has 12 amino acids. Germline-derived CDR1 and CDR2 are SGHAT and FQDESV (reference sequence).

The chain has TRBV2 and TRBJ2-2, with 8 bases fitting TRBD1. Germline assignment: CDR1 SNHLY and CDR2 FYNNEI. Trimming at V came to 6 bases and at J to 5 bases, leaving 2 bases not matched to a gene. The length of the CDR3 is 13 residues. This chain's CDR3 is CASRDRATGELFF. As DNA, the CDR3 is TGTGCCAGCAGGGACAGGGCAACCGGGGAGCTGTTTTTT. Drawing the rest from reference TRBV2 and TRBJ2-2, the complete variable domain is EPEVTQTPSHQVTQMGQEVILRCVPISNHLYFYWYRQILGQKVEFLVSFYNNEISEKSEIFDDQFSVERPDGSNFTLKIRSTKLEDSAMYFCASRDRATGELFFGEGSRLTVL.

The V call is TRBV28, the J call TRBJ2-7, with 10 bases aligning to TRBD1. This CDR3 is 20 amino acids long. Germline values: CDR1 MDHEN, CDR2 SYDVKM. V shed 1 base and J 3 bases; nucleotides not matched to a gene: 18. CDR3 loop: CASSLSRKWDPGQGNYEQYF. DNA of the CDR3: TGTGCCAGCAGTTTATCCCGGAAGTGGGACCCGGGACAGGGGAACTACGAGCAGTACTTC.